This TCR beta chain was recorded in a study of cytomegalovirus exposure and HLA in healthy donors (TCRdb year 2017). In the study overall: An earlier analysis of several hundred of the donors reported about 300 Gb of sequence data and some 110 million unique TCR beta sequences obtained from around 190 million T cells. An early release that covered roughly 600 HLA-typed donors contained approximately 320 gigabases of sequencing data and about 84 million unique TCR sequences. Of the 398 genotyped donors, 75% to 85% were placed in the genetic ancestry cluster associated with self-reported Caucasian donors. The study aimed to test whether signatures of past pathogen exposure could be identified by cataloging public T cell receptors. Using immunosequencing, the study profiled T cell repertoires from about 650 subjects and related those repertoires to cytomegalovirus serostatus. Along with the 666-subject first cohort, a separate validation cohort of more than 90 different subjects was used. To predict cytomegalovirus infection status, the study brought together high-throughput TCR immunosequencing, statistical association of individual TCRs with disease status, and machine learning. A later analysis re-examined previously published TCR beta repertoires from 610 or so donors and added high-resolution HLA genotyping to investigate patterns of TCR occurrence. In the later analysis, no new phenotypic data were used to find candidate immune exposures; instead, reliance was placed on TCR beta sequences and their occurrence across donors. An earlier analysis of several hundred of the donors applied high-throughput TCR beta sequencing to assess whether each TCR beta V gene segment acted as functional or pseudogenic. Donor age, sex, ethnicity and CMV serostatus were compiled together with the repertoire data. A later genetic analysis used genome-wide SNP genotypes for 398 of the 666 donors, treating that subset as a discovery cohort. Every discovery cohort repertoire had been produced on one sequencing platform. HLA typing covered class I and class II loci at four-digit resolution. Typing coverage varied by locus: about 620-640 donors for A, B, C, DRB1 and DQB1; roughly 510 for DQA1; about 570 for DPA1; around 450 for DPB1. About 5 DR-DQ haplotypes were handled as single units for association and clustering, since linkage in the cohort was strong. Among 300 to 500 genotyped donors of the cohort, an average of around 220,000 unique TCR beta nucleotide sequences was sequenced per donor, of which approximately 18% were non-productive.

The method behind the library was the immunoSEQ multiplex PCR assay. A mixture of 60 forward primers for TCR Vbeta segments and 13 reverse primers for TCR Jbeta segments was used in the multiplex PCR. The CDR3 region of rearranged TCR beta genes was amplified from genomic DNA with a multiplex PCR assay. On the Illumina HiSeq System, the amplified TCR beta libraries were sequenced as 87-base-pair reads. From the authors' description of their analysis: A later analysis tallied approximately 87 million unique TCR beta chains across the 666 repertoires, and about 12 million of those chains were shared by two or more donors. Raw reads were error-corrected and collapsed into unique sequences by a nearest-neighbor algorithm in which closely related sequences were merged to remove PCR and sequencing errors. V, D and J gene segments were assigned by aligning CDR3 sequences to IMGT reference sequences. For a sequence to be retained, at least a six-nucleotide match to both a V gene segment and a J gene segment was required. Rearrangements were called productive when the CDR3 lacked stop codons and stayed in frame with V and J; all others were non-productive. Following IMGT convention, CDR3 was defined as the stretch from the second conserved V-encoded cysteine to the conserved J-encoded phenylalanine. The earlier analysis of 500 to 650 of the donors excluded any sequence lacking an unambiguous match to a single V gene segment. In an earlier analysis of 587 of the donors, V segments were called functional above 56.7% productive rearrangements and were called segregating when the between-donor standard deviation exceeded 5%. A statistical classification framework was developed to diagnose cytomegalovirus status using the catalog of TCR beta chain sequences. In a later analysis, TCR nucleotide sequences were compared against IMGT/GENE-DB human TR gene sequences so that V and J genes could be assigned. In a later analysis, CDR3 sequences and most-parsimonious VDJ recombination scenarios were assigned using the TCRdist pipeline. In a later analysis, every TCR beta chain was defined by the combination of its CDR3 amino acid sequence and its V-gene family, and reads without a unique V-gene family were dropped. As a way to deal with suspected cross-contamination and a sequencing artifact, a later analysis dropped approximately 570 nucleotide sequences that were highly shared and had low generation probability. In a later analysis, a clonal expansion index for each public chain was calculated from normalized within-repertoire ranks of inferred template counts. In a later analysis, generation probabilities were computed using a VDJ recombination model fitted to out-of-frame rearrangements, and the results were checked against IGoR. A later analysis scored TCR-TCR, TCR-HLA and TCR-CMV co-occurrence with hypergeometric tests, applying a repertoire-size bias correction to TCR pairs. False discovery rates were estimated in a later analysis by permuting HLA or CMV assignments 20 times. In a later analysis, co-occurring TCRs were grouped using DBSCAN, and TCRdist sequence similarity was added for clustering within HLA-allele-positive subsets. For co-occurrence clustering, repertoires with fewer than 30,000 or more than 120,000 public chains were excluded, along with four or five repertoires with anomalous nucleotide sharing. Here the immuneACCESS table is served through TCRdb, limited to in-frame sequences with V and J called. Missing clones are a known gap in these copies; in checked studies unresolved V genes cover under half, and the rest lacks a known reason. V, J and clone size are taken as reported in that table, and D and trimming were inferred from the DNA itself. The sample data list about 110,000 clones, and around 76% of these were observed just once. The ten most abundant clones make up over 10% of the sample.

Paper-wide results and their limitations: Most CMV-associated TCR beta chains appeared to be HLA-restricted in a later analysis, and the HLA associations seemed to be driven largely by CMV exposure. In this cohort, only TCR beta chains were sequenced, and detectable features were limited by the absence of alpha or paired-chain data. Sequencing depth was assumed to be roughly uniform across donors in the presence/absence analyses, though that assumption may not hold. A later analysis reported that several top co-occurrence clusters appeared linked to parvovirus B19, influenza, CMV and Epstein-Barr virus. Assigning TCR associations to individual alleles was difficult when HLA alleles, especially DR and DQ, strongly co-occurred. In a later analysis, HLA-associated TCR beta chains showed more clonal expansion and lower generation probabilities than non-associated chains that were equally common. In an earlier analysis of approximately 590 of the donors, most TCR beta V segments appeared in productive rearrangements about 87% or about 30% of the time, broadly matching IMGT annotations. Because HLA typing was missing for some donors at each locus, association tests included only the typed subset. In a later analysis, TCR association rates were found to vary across HLA loci, with the most associated TCRs seen for DRB1 alleles and the fewest for HLA-C alleles. The authors suggested that the approach could potentially be extended to other disease states and immunological phenotypes. The 87-base-pair reads could not distinguish some IMGT-functional V segments, including TRBV6-2 and TRBV6-3, so those segments were excluded. A further reported finding was that TCR beta sequences accurately predicted the HLA-A and HLA-B alleles for most subjects in the first cohort. According to a later genetic analysis, donors in an Asian-associated ancestry cluster had fewer N-insertions in productive TCRs than the approximately 630-donor mean. The study listed approximately 150 TCR beta chains as associated with cytomegalovirus. The classifier was reported to diagnose cytomegalovirus status with high specificity and sensitivity in both the original and validation cohorts. Immune exposure information for the cohort was limited to CMV serostatus. An association between a missense DCLRE1C variant and V-gene and J-gene trimming of TCR beta chains was found in a later genetic analysis and replicated in an independent cohort. Because counts were too low, seventeen rarely observed V segments, including chromosome 9 orphons, were excluded from the earlier analysis of around 590 of the donors. Most TCR sequences were seen in very few donors, while some public TCRs were found in many individuals. Correlated functional status among segregating V segments might be attributable to linkage disequilibrium, but an unknown experimental factor could not be ruled out. In vitro tests confirmed that three of the cytomegalovirus-associated TCR beta chains recognize cytomegalovirus antigens. In a later analysis, 15,000 to 20,000 TCR beta sequences were associated with specific HLA alleles at a false discovery rate of 0.05. A group of highly shared sequence variants was considered likely to be a technical artifact of the sequencing pipeline.

The CDR3 has 14 amino acids, counting the end cysteine and phenylalanine. The DNA shown is the 42-base CDR3, in frame from base 1. V is cut back by 5 bases and J by 3 bases, with 3 bases in the junction unmatched. CDR1 and CDR2 are drawn from the germline V gene (reference sequence): LNHDA, SQIVND. Points on this clone: The target of this receptor is not known. There are no base qualities to consult, and no much larger clone falls within one base.

The cohort comprised around 690 healthy bone marrow donors. All cohort members were sampled while nominally healthy, although unrecorded immune exposures were likely present. The donor was CMV seropositive and belonged to the group of some 290 seropositive cohort members. A peripheral blood sample was provided by each donor, and peripheral blood mononuclear cells were used for TCR beta sequencing. Genomic DNA was extracted from the blood cell samples with the Qiagen DNeasy Blood Extraction Kit. Sequencing was performed on PBMCs. The TCR sequence derives from a man aged 30 to 45 in good health and CMV-seropositive. This sequence uses TRBV19 and TRBJ2-2; TRBD1 agrees with 7 junctional bases. DNA sequence: TGTGCCAGTAGTGACAGGGCTGACACCGGGGAGCTGTTTTTT. This translates into CASSDRADTGELFF.